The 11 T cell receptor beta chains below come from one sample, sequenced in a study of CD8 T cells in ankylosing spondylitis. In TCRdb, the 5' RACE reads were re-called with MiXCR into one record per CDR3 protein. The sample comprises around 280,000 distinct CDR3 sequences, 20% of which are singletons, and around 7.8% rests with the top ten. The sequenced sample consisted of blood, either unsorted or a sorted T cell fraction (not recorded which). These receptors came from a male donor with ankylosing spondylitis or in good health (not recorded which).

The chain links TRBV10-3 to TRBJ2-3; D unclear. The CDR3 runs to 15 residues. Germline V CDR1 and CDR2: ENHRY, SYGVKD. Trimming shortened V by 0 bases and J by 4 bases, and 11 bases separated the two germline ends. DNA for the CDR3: TGTGCCATCAGTGAGTCCGGCGGCGGCGCAGATACGCAGTATTTT. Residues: CAISESGGGADTQYF.

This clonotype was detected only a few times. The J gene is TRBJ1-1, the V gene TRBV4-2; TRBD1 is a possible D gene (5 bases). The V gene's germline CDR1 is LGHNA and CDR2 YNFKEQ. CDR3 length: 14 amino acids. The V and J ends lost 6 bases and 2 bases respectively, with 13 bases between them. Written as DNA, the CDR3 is TGTGCCAGCAGGGAGGGACCTCTCAACACTGAAGCTTTCTTT. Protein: CASREGPLNTEAFF.

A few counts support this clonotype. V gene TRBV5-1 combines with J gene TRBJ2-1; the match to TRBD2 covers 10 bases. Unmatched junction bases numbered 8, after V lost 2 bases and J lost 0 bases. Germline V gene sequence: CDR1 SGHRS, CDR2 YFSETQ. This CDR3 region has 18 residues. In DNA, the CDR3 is TGCGCCAGCAGCTTTGGACTAGCGGACTTTCTCTCCTACAATGAGCAGTTCTTC. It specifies CASSFGLADFLSYNEQFF.

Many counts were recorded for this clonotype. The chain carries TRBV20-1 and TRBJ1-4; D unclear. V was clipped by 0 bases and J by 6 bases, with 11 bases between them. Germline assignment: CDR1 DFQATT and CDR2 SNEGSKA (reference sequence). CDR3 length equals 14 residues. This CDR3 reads CSAREGQADEKLFF. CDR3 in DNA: TGCAGTGCTAGAGAGGGTCAGGCAGATGAAAAACTGTTTTTT.

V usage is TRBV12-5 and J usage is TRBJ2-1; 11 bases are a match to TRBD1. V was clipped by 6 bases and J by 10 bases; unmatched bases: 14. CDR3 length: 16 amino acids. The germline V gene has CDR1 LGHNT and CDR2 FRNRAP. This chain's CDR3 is CASGVETGQGAREQFF. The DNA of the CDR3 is TGTGCTAGTGGGGTCGAGACCGGACAGGGGGCTAGGGAGCAGTTCTTC.

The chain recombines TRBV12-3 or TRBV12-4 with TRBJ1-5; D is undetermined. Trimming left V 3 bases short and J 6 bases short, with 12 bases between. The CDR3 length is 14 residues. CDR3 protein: CASSLRTTGQPQHF. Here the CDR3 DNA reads TGTGCCAGCAGTTTGCGTACAACGGGTCAGCCCCAGCATTTT.

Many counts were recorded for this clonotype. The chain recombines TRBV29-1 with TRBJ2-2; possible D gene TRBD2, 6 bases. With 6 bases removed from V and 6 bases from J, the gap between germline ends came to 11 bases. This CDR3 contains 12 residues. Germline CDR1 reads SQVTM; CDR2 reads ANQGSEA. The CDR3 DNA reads TGCAGCGTCCAACCGGGAGCCGGGGAGCTGTTTTTT. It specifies CSVQPGAGELFF.

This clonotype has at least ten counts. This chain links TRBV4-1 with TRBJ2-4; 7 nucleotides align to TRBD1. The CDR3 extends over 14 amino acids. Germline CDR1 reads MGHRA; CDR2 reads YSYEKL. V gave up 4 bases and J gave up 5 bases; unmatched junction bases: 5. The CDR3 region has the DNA TGCGCCAGCAGCCTCCTCCAGGGGGAAAACATTCAGTACTTC. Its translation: CASSLLQGENIQYF.

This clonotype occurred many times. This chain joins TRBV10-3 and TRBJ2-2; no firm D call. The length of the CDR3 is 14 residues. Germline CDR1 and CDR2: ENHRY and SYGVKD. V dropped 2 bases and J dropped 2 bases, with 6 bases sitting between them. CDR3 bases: TGTGCCATCAGTGAGGGTAAAAACACCGGGGAGCTGTTTTTT. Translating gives CAISEGKNTGELFF.

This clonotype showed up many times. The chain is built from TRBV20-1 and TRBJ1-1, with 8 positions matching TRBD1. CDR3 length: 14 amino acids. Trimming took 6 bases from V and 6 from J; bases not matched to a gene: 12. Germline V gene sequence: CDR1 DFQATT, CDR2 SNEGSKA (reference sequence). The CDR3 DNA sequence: TGCAGTGCAAACCGAAGACAGGGGAATTCTGAAGCTTTCTTT. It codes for CSANRRQGNSEAFF.

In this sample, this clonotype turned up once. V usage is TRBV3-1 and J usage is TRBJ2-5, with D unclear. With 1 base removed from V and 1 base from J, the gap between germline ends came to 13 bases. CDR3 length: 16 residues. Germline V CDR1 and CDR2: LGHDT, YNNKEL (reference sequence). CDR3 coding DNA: TGTGCCAGCAGCCAAGTCGGCACCGGTCCCCAAGAGACCCAGTACTTC. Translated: CASSQVGTGPQETQYF.